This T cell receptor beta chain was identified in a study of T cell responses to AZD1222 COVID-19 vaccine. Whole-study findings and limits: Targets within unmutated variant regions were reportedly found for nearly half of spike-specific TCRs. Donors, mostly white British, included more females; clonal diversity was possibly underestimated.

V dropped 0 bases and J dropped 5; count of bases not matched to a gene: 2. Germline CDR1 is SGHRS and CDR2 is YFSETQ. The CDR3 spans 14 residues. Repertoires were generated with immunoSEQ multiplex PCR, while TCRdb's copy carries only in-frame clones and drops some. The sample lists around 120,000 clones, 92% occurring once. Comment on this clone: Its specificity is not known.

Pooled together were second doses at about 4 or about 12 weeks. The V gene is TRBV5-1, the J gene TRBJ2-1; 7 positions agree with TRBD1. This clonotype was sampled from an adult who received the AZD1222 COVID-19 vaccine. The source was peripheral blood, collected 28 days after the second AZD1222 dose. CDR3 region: CASSLGDSNNEQFF. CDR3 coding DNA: TGCGCCAGCAGCTTGGGGGACAGCAACAATGAGCAGTTCTTC.